The 15 T cell receptor beta chains reported below all come from one sample, sequenced in a study of OX40 agonist ivuxolimab in advanced cancers. Profiling relied on immunoSEQ multiplex PCR, and the TCRdb table lists in-frame clones only, not all of them. The profile shows about 38,000 clones, roughly 80% of them singletons. The material sequenced was CD4+ or CD8+ T cells sorted from blood, taken in a trial of the OX40 agonist ivuxolimab. Receptors were obtained from an adult with an advanced solid tumor such as melanoma, head and neck, liver or kidney cancer.

This chain joins TRBV28 and TRBJ2-7; 7 bases are shared with TRBD1. V lost 4 bases, J lost 5 bases, and 14 bases stayed unmatched. Germline-derived CDR1 and CDR2 are MDHEN and SYDVKM. CDR3 size: 16 residues. The CDR3 DNA reads as TGTGCCAGCAGTTCGGGATCGGAACAGGGGCCCCACGAGCAGTACTTC. Translating gives CASSSGSEQGPHEQYF.

This clone came up once. V gene TRBV29-1 combines with J gene TRBJ2-7; either TRBD1 or TRBD2 may fit D (5 bases each). V was cut by 7 bases and J by 5 bases, with 18 bases left in between. The CDR3 is 13 amino acids. Germline V gives CDR1 SQVTM, CDR2 ANQGSEA. The CDR3 sequence: CSAFEGNRNEQYF. The CDR3 nucleotides read TGCAGCGCGTTTGAGGGGAATAGGAACGAGCAGTACTTC.

This chain links TRBV6-1 with TRBJ2-2; D may be TRBD2 (5 bases). Germline loops: CDR1 MNHNS, CDR2 SASEGT. The CDR3 is made up of 14 amino acids. The V end lost 8 bases, the J end lost 7 bases, and 17 bases lay between the germline ends. CDR3 in DNA: TGTGCCAGCTCTCTCGGCGGGTTTAACGGGGAGCTGTTTTTT. Translated: CASSLGGFNGELFF.

This chain links TRBV2 with TRBJ2-1, with D possibly being TRBD1 or TRBD2 (6 bases each). Germline loops: CDR1 SNHLY, CDR2 FYNNEI. CDR3 length: 12 amino acids. Between the trimmed V and J ends, which lost 8 bases and 4 bases, there was a span of 9 bases. CDR3 coding DNA: TGTGCCAGCGGGGGGCAATACAATGAGCAGTTCTTC. Translated: CASGGQYNEQFF. The whole variable domain, filled in from reference TRBV2 and TRBJ2-1, reads EPEVTQTPSHQVTQMGQEVILRCVPISNHLYFYWYRQILGQKVEFLVSFYNNEISEKSEIFDDQFSVERPDGSNFTLKIRSTKLEDSAMYFCASGGQYNEQFFGPGTRLTVL.

This clone is a singleton in its sample. This chain connects TRBV5-6 to TRBJ2-7, with 10 bases lining up with TRBD1. V lost 0 bases to trimming and J lost 3 bases; unmatched junction nucleotides: 6. Per germline, CDR1 SGHDT and CDR2 YYEEEE. The CDR3 spans 16 residues. The DNA for the CDR3 is TGTGCCAGCAGCTTGGGACAGGGGGCGCAATACTACGAGCAGTACTTC. Translating it yields CASSLGQGAQYYEQYF. The whole variable domain, remainder taken from reference TRBV5-6 and TRBJ2-7, is DAGVTQSPTHLIKTRGQQVTLRCSPKSGHDTVSWYQQALGQGPQFIFQYYEEEERQRGNFPDRFSGHQFPNYSSELNVNALLLGDSALYLCASSLGQGAQYYEQYFGPGTRLTVT.

This sequence joins TRBV4-3 and TRBJ2-7; TRBD2 matches at 12 bases. The V gene's germline CDR1 is LGHNA and CDR2 YSLEER. After removal of 1 base from V and 4 bases from J, the junction contained 2 bases not matched to a gene. CDR3 length equals 15 residues. The DNA for the CDR3 is TGCGCCAGCAGCCAAGTCCTAGCGGGAGGGTACGAGCAGTACTTC. Translated: CASSQVLAGGYEQYF.

The chain joins TRBV7-3 to TRBJ2-5, with D tentatively TRBD2 (5 bases). With 5 bases removed from V and 5 bases from J, the gap between germline ends came to 15 bases. The germline V gene encodes CDR1 SGHTA and CDR2 FQGTGA. This CDR3 is built from 14 residues. As DNA, the CDR3 is TGTGCCAGCAGCGGACGGCGGGTAGGGGAGACCCAGTACTTC. This sequence encodes CASSGRRVGETQYF.

The chain recombines TRBV18 with TRBJ2-2, with D possibly TRBD2 on 5 matching bases. V was cut by 2 bases and J by 9 bases, with 22 bases left in between. The CDR3 contains 17 residues. In germline, CDR1 is KGHSH, CDR2 LQKENI. The CDR3, as DNA: TGTGCCAGCTCACCAGGAGCCCCGGGGTTGCAGGTTCGGGAGCTGTTTTTT. Amino acids: CASSPGAPGLQVRELFF.

The chain employs TRBV4-3 and TRBJ1-2, with D maybe TRBD1 (5 bases). The V gene's germline CDR1 is LGHNA and CDR2 YSLEER. The CDR3 runs 13 residues. Deletions cut 2 bases from V and 7 bases from J, with 11 bases between. The CDR3 here is CASSQWSGGGYTF. For the CDR3, the DNA is TGCGCCAGCAGCCAATGGAGCGGGGGTGGCTACACCTTC.

The rearrangement uses TRBV5-1 and TRBJ2-5; no clear D. This CDR3 has 13 residues. Germline assignment: CDR1 SGHRS and CDR2 YFSETQ. The ends were cut back, 0 bases at V and 7 bases at J, with 10 bases in the middle. CDR3 sequence (DNA): TGCGCCAGCAGCTTGGGTACAATTGGGACCCAGTACTTC. Translated: CASSLGTIGTQYF.

The chain employs TRBV19 and TRBJ1-2, with 9 bases matching TRBD1. Per germline, CDR1 LNHDA and CDR2 SQIVND (reference sequence). J was trimmed by 8 bases and V by 1 base; bases with no gene match: 11. CDR3 length: 16 amino acids. The CDR3 loop is CASSIVGTGTGYGYTF. CDR3 coding DNA: TGTGCCAGTAGTATAGTTGGAACCGGGACAGGGTACGGCTACACCTTC.

The chain couples TRBV19 to TRBJ1-6, with TRBD1 matching over 7 bases. The length of the CDR3 is 17 residues. The V and J ends lost 11 bases and 0 bases, in that order; junction bases with no gene match: 13. Germline assignment: CDR1 LNHDA and CDR2 SQIVND (reference sequence). CDR3 DNA sequence: TGTGCCGGTGACAGGGTTCCCGAAAGCTCCTATAATTCACCCCTCCACTTT. Its protein is CAGDRVPESSYNSPLHF.

The chain links TRBV10-1 to TRBJ2-1, with TRBD1 as a possible D gene (5 bases). The CDR3 runs 13 residues. V lost 0 bases and J 12 bases, leaving 12 bases between the germline ends. From germline, CDR1 is WNHNN and CDR2 SYGVQD (reference sequence). CDR3 sequence reads: CASSESGKGLQFF. The CDR3 nucleotides read TGCGCCAGCAGTGAGTCGGGAAAGGGGTTGCAGTTCTTC.

The V gene is TRBV7-3, the J gene TRBJ2-1; the D call may be TRBD1 or TRBD2 (6 bases each). This CDR3 spans 16 amino acids. Trimming cost V 1 base and J 8 bases, with 18 bases left between them. The V gene's germline CDR1 is SGHTA and CDR2 FQGTGA. CDR3 region: CASSLRGRGRVDEQFF. In nucleotides, the CDR3 is TGTGCCAGCAGCTTAAGGGGGCGGGGACGGGTGGATGAGCAGTTCTTC. Based on the CDR3 plus reference TRBV7-3 and TRBJ2-1, the full variable domain is GAGVSQTPSNKVTEKGKYVELRCDPISGHTALYWYRQSLGQGPEFLIYFQGTGAADDSGLPNDRFFAVRPEGSVSTLKIQRTERGDSAVYLCASSLRGRGRVDEQFFGPGTRLTVL.

The V gene is TRBV6-5, the J gene TRBJ1-4; D possibly corresponds to TRBD1 (6 bases). V lost 2 bases and J 7 bases, leaving 11 bases between the germline ends. The CDR3 extends over 14 amino acids. Germline V lookup: CDR1 MNHEY, CDR2 SVGAGI. The CDR3 DNA follows: TGTGCCAGCAGTTACGGGCAGGGGAGTGAAAAACTGTTTTTT. Protein: CASSYGQGSEKLFF.